The 21 T cell receptor beta chains presented below share a single source sample, sequenced in a study of cytomegalovirus exposure and HLA in healthy donors. The PCR made use of 60 Vbeta and 13 Jbeta primers. Some clones are missing from TCRdb's copy, which holds only in-frame ones; the method was immunoSEQ multiplex PCR. The data hold some 120,000 clones, with 80% to 85% observed a single time. The source material was PBMCs. These receptors originate from a woman aged 30 to 39 in good health and CMV-seronegative.

V and J are TRBV2 and TRBJ2-6; D unresolved. The V end lost 3 bases, the J end lost 0 bases, and 3 bases lay between the germline ends. CDR3 length: 14 residues. The V gene's germline CDR1 is SNHLY and CDR2 FYNNEI. CDR3 DNA: TGTGCCAGCAGTGACTACTCTGGGGCCAACGTCCTGACTTTC. This codes for CASSDYSGANVLTF.

This chain links TRBV5-1 with TRBJ2-1; TRBD1 aligns across 8 bases. Germline V gene lookup returns CDR1 SGHRS and CDR2 YFSETQ. CDR3 length: 14 residues. J lost 3 bases, V lost 4 bases, and 3 bases had no gene match. The CDR3 is CASSMTGDYNEQFF. The CDR3, as DNA: TGCGCCAGCAGCATGACAGGGGACTACAATGAGCAGTTCTTC. The full variable domain, with the rest looked up from reference TRBV5-1 and TRBJ2-1, is KAGVTQTPRYLIKTRGQQVTLSCSPISGHRSVSWYQQTPGQGLQFLFEYFSETQRNKGNFPGRFSGRQFSNSRSEMNVSTLELGDSALYLCASSMTGDYNEQFFGPGTRLTVL.

This clone appeared once. The DNA of the CDR3 is TGCGCCAGCAGCTTGGCCGTGGCGGGAGCGGCGGGGGAGACCCAGTACTTC. Residues: CASSLAVAGAAGETQYF. The V gene is TRBV5-1, the J gene TRBJ2-5; 7 positions agree with TRBD2. CDR1 and CDR2 from the germline V gene are SGHRS and YFSETQ. The V and J ends lost 0 bases and 5 bases, in that order; junction bases with no gene match: 13. The CDR3 consists of 17 residues.

V is TRBV7-3 and J is TRBJ2-2; 8 nucleotides agree with TRBD2. Germline loops: CDR1 SGHTA, CDR2 FQGTGA. There are 19 residues in the CDR3. The ends lost 5 bases at V and 1 base at J; junction bases unmatched: 15. CDR3 amino acids: CASSLSIGSGRGNTGELFF. DNA of the CDR3: TGTGCCAGCAGCCTATCGATCGGGAGCGGGAGAGGGAACACCGGGGAGCTGTTTTTT.

The rearrangement uses TRBV2 and TRBJ1-4, with 8 bases aligning to TRBD1. Germline V CDR1 and CDR2: SNHLY, FYNNEI. The CDR3 totals 16 residues. Trimming cost V 5 bases and J 0 bases; bases outside gene matches: 5. CDR3 DNA: TGTGCCAGCAGTCCGCAGGGGGCATCAACTAATGAAAAACTGTTTTTT. Its translation: CASSPQGASTNEKLFF.

For this clone: Other DNA sequences from this sample encode an identical CDR3 as well. J is TRBJ2-2 and V is TRBV11-3; D unresolved. The germline V gene has CDR1 SGHNT and CDR2 YENEEA. The length of the CDR3 is 12 residues. V was clipped by 3 bases and J by 5 bases, with 4 bases between them. The CDR3 DNA sequence: TGTGCCAGCAGCTTCCGGACCGGGGAGCTGTTTTTT. Its protein is CASSFRTGELFF.

This rearrangement joins TRBV7-9 to TRBJ2-5, with a weak D call TRBD2 (6 bases). V was trimmed by 2 bases and J by 11 bases, leaving 18 bases between them. The CDR3 spans 14 residues. Per the germline V gene, CDR1 is SEHNR and CDR2 is FQNEAQ (reference sequence). CDR3 nucleotide sequence: TGTGCCAGCAGCTTACCCCAGGGAGCGGGTGAGCAGTACTTC. This sequence encodes CASSLPQGAGEQYF.

The chain uses TRBV18 and TRBJ2-3, with D perhaps TRBD2 (6 bases). This CDR3 has 14 amino acids. CDR1 is KGHSH, CDR2 LQKENI, per germline. V lost 2 bases and J lost 3, with 9 bases in between. CDR3 amino acids: CASSPGAGTDTQYF. The CDR3 bases are TGTGCCAGCTCACCAGGGGCGGGGACAGATACGCAGTATTTT.

The chain carries TRBV2 and TRBJ2-1; 7 positions agree with TRBD2. With 2 bases clipped from V and 8 bases from J, the junction kept 6 bases outside the gene matches. The CDR3 covers 14 residues. CDR1 and CDR2 (germline): SNHLY, FYNNEI. The CDR3 spells CASSEWGGKDEQFF. Here the CDR3 DNA reads TGTGCCAGCAGTGAATGGGGAGGGAAGGATGAGCAGTTCTTC.

J is TRBJ1-2 and V is TRBV7-9; D is possibly TRBD1 (5 bases). The CDR3 sequence is 15 residues long. V was clipped by 1 base and J by 4 bases, with 13 bases between them. Germline-derived CDR1 and CDR2 are SEHNR and FQNEAQ (reference sequence). The DNA of the CDR3 is TGTGCCAGCAGCTTAGTTTCAAGGGGATCCTATGGCTACACCTTC. This gives the protein CASSLVSRGSYGYTF.

The J gene is TRBJ1-1, the V gene TRBV9; no clear D. Germline V gene sequence: CDR1 SGDLS, CDR2 YYNGEE. Trimming shortened V by 4 bases and J by 4 bases, and 8 bases separated the two germline ends. This CDR3 region has 12 residues. This CDR3 reads CASSLEGTEAFF. CDR3 bases: TGTGCCAGCAGCCTTGAGGGCACTGAAGCTTTCTTT.

CDR3 region: CASSEAGFSPLHF. The CDR3 nucleotides read TGCGCCAGCAGTGAGGCAGGGTTTTCACCCCTCCACTTT. The chain couples TRBV10-2 to TRBJ1-6, with D tentatively TRBD1 (5 bases). The V end was cut by 2 bases, the J end by 9 bases, with 8 bases between. Per germline, CDR1 WSHSY and CDR2 SAAADI. This CDR3 is 13 amino acids long.

In nucleotides, the CDR3 is TGTGCCTGGGACAGGGGCCCTGAAGCTTTCTTT. This translates into CAWDRGPEAFF. The chain employs TRBV30 and TRBJ1-1, with 8 bases aligning to TRBD1. The J segment lost 6 bases and the V segment lost 5 bases, leaving 2 bases of the junction unmatched. The CDR3 is made up of 11 amino acids. Germline lookup yields CDR1 GTSNPN and CDR2 SVGIG (reference sequence).

In regard to this clone: The junction departs from germline at one end; a sequencing error may be responsible. The chain employs TRBV7-9 and TRBJ1-4, with D perhaps TRBD1 (6 bases). This CDR3 has 14 amino acids. Germline loops: CDR1 SEHNR, CDR2 FQNEAQ (reference sequence). The CDR3 DNA sequence: TGTTCCAGCAGCCCGGGACAATTGTATGAAAAACTGTTTTTT. This encodes CSSSPGQLYEKLFF. The full variable domain, completed using reference TRBV7-9 and TRBJ1-4, is DTGVSQNPRHKITKRGQNVTFRCDPISEHNRLYWYRQTLGQGPEFLTYFQNEAQLEKSRLLSDRFSAERPKGSFSTLEIQRTEQGDSAMYLCSSSPGQLYEKLFFGSGTQLSVL.

This chain links TRBV15 with TRBJ2-7, with 7 nucleotides matching TRBD2. The CDR3 extends over 15 amino acids. V dropped 1 base and J dropped 0; count of bases not matched to a gene: 3. CDR1 is LNHNV, CDR2 YYDKDF, per germline (reference sequence). In DNA, the CDR3 is TGTGCCACCAGCAGAGGCGGGGGTAGCTCCTACGAGCAGTACTTC. This gives the protein CATSRGGGSSYEQYF.

This chain links TRBV7-2 with TRBJ1-1, with a tentative D call TRBD1 (5 bases). V was pared by 2 bases and J by 0 bases, with 13 bases between. CDR3 length equals 16 residues. The germline V gene has CDR1 SGHTA and CDR2 FQGNSA. As DNA, the CDR3 is TGTGCCAGCAGCTTACGGGACTCATCCATGAACACTGAAGCTTTCTTT. Translating it yields CASSLRDSSMNTEAFF.

The chain joins TRBV4-2 to TRBJ2-7, with 9 bases aligning to TRBD2. CDR1 is LGHNA and CDR2 is YNFKEQ in the germline V gene. V gave up 1 base and J gave up 2 bases; unmatched junction bases: 3. The CDR3 has 15 amino acids. Here the CDR3 DNA reads TGTGCCAGCAGCCAAGGACTAGCGGAGACCTACGAGCAGTACTTC. Amino acids: CASSQGLAETYEQYF.

The genes are TRBV15 and TRBJ2-3; tentatively, D is TRBD2 (6 bases). The V end lost 4 bases, the J end lost 0 bases, and 11 bases lay between the germline ends. The germline CDR1 and CDR2 sequences are LNHNV and YYDKDF (reference sequence). The CDR3 has 15 residues. In DNA, the CDR3 is TGTGCCACCAGCATCCCCGGGACTAGCACAGATACGCAGTATTTT. Amino acids: CATSIPGTSTDTQYF.

The chain combines TRBV6-4 with TRBJ2-1, with D perhaps TRBD1 (6 bases). Per the germline V gene, CDR1 is MRHNA and CDR2 is SNTAGT. CDR3 length: 17 amino acids. Trimming removed 10 bases at V and 0 bases at J, with 22 bases between. The CDR3 reads CATYWAPRGSSYNEQFF. The DNA of the CDR3 is TGTGCCACCTATTGGGCCCCGAGGGGGAGCTCCTACAATGAGCAGTTCTTC.

The V call is TRBV28, the J call TRBJ2-3; D perhaps matches TRBD2 (6 bases). This CDR3 has 14 amino acids. Trimming took 5 bases from V and 0 from J, leaving 9 bases between them. The germline V gene encodes CDR1 MDHEN and CDR2 SYDVKM. CDR3 sequence (DNA): TGTGCCAGCAGTCGACTAGGAAGCACAGATACGCAGTATTTT. Translating gives CASSRLGSTDTQYF.

The V call is TRBV16, the J call TRBJ1-5; TRBD1 matches 9 bases. The CDR3 is 16 residues long. V shed 3 bases and J 2 bases; nucleotides not matched to a gene: 5. Germline V lookup: CDR1 KGHSY, CDR2 FQNENV. As DNA, the CDR3 is TGTGCCAGCAGCCAGCCGGGACAGGGTGGCAATCAGCCCCAGCATTTT. It codes for CASSQPGQGGNQPQHF.